This entry is about one TCR beta chain. It lacks a known antigen. No qualities accompany the bases; no much larger clone lies one base away. Other DNA sequences in the same sample also yield this CDR3. From the germline V gene, CDR1 is SQVTM and CDR2 is ANQGSEA. Cut back by 6 bases and 2 bases, the V and J ends lie 7 bases apart. From the cysteine through the phenylalanine, the CDR3 covers 11 amino acids. Only the CDR3 part of the read is kept: 33 bases, read in frame from the first base. The data stem from a study of T cell responses to AZD1222 COVID-19 vaccine (dated by TCRdb to 2020 to 2022). Context from the whole study: Because spike-specific TCR depth and breadth did not differ between the two schedules, AZD1222 recipients who got a second dose at roughly 4 weeks were pooled with those who got a second dose at roughly 12 weeks. Enrollment into the trials was organized by age into subgroups of 18-55, 56-69 and 70-plus years, and those subgroups contained roughly 150, 30 and 60 TCR-sequenced participants, respectively. TCR sequencing was performed for about 240 trial participants, of whom around 200 were given two doses of AZD1222 and approximately 26 were given two doses of MenACWY control vaccine.

This specimen's time point label, interpreted: baseline before first vaccination. Samples from vaccinated people were obtained from the UK trials COV001 and COV002, which included a single-blind randomized controlled phase 2/3 trial of AZD1222 (ChAdOx1 nCoV-19) in healthy adults. For TCRbeta chain sequencing, PBMC samples were collected from trial participants at day 0 and at day 28 after the second dose. The CDR3 regions of human TCRbeta chains were subjected to immunosequencing. For the original study's pipeline: Repertoire TCRs were checked for matches against a reference library of SARS-CoV-2-specific TCRs that had been generated using the MIRA antigen-specificity platform. Breadth meant the fraction of unique TCRs that were SARS-CoV-2-associated, whereas depth meant the fraction of total T cells that were SARS-CoV-2-associated. Each spike-specific TCR was assigned to its reactive spike region and to a CD4 or CD8 class using the MIRA data. Log10-transformed breadth and depth values were compared by one-way ANOVA with Sidak's multiple comparisons tests. TCRdb took this table from immuneACCESS and kept in-frame rearrangements with V and J called. Such tables lack part of the clones; where checked against another copy, unresolved V genes explain under half of the gap, and the rest is unexplained. That table furnishes V, J and clone size, whereas the DNA furnished D and trimming. In this sample the table shows some 120,000 clones, 80% to 95% of which occur a single time. The top ten constitute 2.5% to 4% of the sample.

On the study overall, not on this receptor specifically: A significant rise in spike-specific TCR breadth and depth was observed after two AZD1222 doses relative to day 0 and relative to MenACWY recipients. The 56-69-year group was small, and its depth increase did not reach significance, likely because of low power. Participants were mostly white British and included more females than males, and it was suggested by the authors that clonal diversity may have been underestimated. Conclusions about previously exposed vaccinees were limited because only six AZD1222 recipients were SARS-CoV-2 seropositive at baseline. Because no day 14 peak-response samples were available, the repertoires could be characterized only after the peak T cell response. CD4 TCRs associated with the vaccine covered the entire spike protein, and the dominant responses were in regions 160-218 and 743-854. Reportedly, almost half of the unique spike-specific TCRs recognized epitopes lying outside the regions that are mutated in the B.1.351 and B.1.1.7 variants.

Sample: peripheral blood, taken on day 0 of AZD1222 vaccination. The chain employs TRBV29-1 and TRBJ1-1; the D gene is unclear. The source of this sequence is an adult in good health. The CDR3 has the sequence CSVRRNTEAFF. The DNA reads TGCAGCGTACGGAGAAACACTGAAGCTTTCTTT. Here the CDR3 is joined to the reference TRBV29-1 and TRBJ1-1 genes, and the full variable domain is: SAVISQKPSRDICQRGTSLTIQCQVDSQVTMMFWYRQQPGQSLTLIATANQGSEATYESGFVIDKFPISRPNLTFSTLTVSNMSPEDSSIYLCSVRRNTEAFFGQGTRLTVV.